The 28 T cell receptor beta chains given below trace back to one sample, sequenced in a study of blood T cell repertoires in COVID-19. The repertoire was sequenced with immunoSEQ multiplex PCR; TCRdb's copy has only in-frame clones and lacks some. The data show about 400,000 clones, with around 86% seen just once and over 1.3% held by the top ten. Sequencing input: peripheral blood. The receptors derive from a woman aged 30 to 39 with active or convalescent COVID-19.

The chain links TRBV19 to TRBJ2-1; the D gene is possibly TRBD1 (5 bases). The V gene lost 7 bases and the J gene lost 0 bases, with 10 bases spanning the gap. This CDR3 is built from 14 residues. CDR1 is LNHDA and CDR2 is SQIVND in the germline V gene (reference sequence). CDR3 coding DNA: TGTGCCAGTACCGAAGACAGCTCCTACAATGAGCAGTTCTTC. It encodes CASTEDSSYNEQFF.

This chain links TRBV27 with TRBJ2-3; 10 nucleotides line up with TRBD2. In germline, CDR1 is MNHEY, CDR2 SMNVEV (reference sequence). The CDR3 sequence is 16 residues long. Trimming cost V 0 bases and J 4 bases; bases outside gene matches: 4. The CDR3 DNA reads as TGTGCCAGCAGTTTATCAGCGGGAGGGCCCTCAGATACGCAGTATTTT. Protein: CASSLSAGGPSDTQYF.

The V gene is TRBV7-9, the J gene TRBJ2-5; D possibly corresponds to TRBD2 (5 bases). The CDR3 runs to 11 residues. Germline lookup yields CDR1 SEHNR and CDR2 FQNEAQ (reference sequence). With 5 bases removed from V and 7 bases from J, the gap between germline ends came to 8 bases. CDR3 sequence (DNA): TGTGCCAGCAGCGGGGAGTGGACCCAGTACTTC. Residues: CASSGEWTQYF.

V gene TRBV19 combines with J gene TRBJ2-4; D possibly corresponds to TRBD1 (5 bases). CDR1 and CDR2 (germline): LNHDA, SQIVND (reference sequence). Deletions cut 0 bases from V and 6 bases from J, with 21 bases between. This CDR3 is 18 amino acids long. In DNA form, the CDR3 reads TGTGCCAGTAGTATAGACATACAAGGGATAGGGGTGCGAAACATTCAGTACTTC. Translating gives CASSIDIQGIGVRNIQYF.

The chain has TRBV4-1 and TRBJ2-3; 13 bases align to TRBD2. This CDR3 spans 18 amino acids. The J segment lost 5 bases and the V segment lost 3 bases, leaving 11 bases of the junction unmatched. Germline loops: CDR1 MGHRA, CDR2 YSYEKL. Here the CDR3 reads CASSHGLAGALRGDTQYF. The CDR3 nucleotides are TGCGCCAGCAGCCACGGACTAGCGGGGGCCCTCCGGGGAGATACGCAGTATTTT.

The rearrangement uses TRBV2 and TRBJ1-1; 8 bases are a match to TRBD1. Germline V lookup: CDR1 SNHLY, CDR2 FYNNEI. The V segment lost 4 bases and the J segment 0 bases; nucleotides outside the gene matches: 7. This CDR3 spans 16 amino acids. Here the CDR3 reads CASSAGGGLMNTEAFF. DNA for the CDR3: TGTGCCAGCAGTGCAGGGGGCGGACTGATGAACACTGAAGCTTTCTTT.

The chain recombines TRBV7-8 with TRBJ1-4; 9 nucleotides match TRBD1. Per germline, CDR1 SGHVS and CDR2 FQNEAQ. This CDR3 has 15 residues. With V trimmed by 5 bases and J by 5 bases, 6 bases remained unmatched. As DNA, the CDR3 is TGTGCCAGCAGCCAGGACAGGGGCGCGAATGAAAAACTGTTTTTT. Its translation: CASSQDRGANEKLFF.

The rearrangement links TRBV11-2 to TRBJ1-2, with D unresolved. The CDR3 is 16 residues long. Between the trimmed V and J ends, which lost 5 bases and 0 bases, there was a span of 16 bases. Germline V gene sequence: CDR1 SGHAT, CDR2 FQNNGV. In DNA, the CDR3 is TGTGCCAGCAGCCCCACGGACGGACTCTCTAACTATGGCTACACCTTC. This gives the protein CASSPTDGLSNYGYTF.

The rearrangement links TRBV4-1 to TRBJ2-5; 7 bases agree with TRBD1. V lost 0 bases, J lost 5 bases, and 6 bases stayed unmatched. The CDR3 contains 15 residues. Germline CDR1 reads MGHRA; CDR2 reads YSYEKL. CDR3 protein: CASSQDIGRGETQYF. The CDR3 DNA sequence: TGCGCCAGCAGCCAAGATATAGGCAGGGGGGAGACCCAGTACTTC.

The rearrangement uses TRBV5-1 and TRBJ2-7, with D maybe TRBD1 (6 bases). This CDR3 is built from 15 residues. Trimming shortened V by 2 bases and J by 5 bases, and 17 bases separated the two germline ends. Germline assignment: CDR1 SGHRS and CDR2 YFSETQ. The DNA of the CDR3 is TGCGCCAGCAGCTTTTCTCAGGGGCAAGAAAACGAGCAGTACTTC. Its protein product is CASSFSQGQENEQYF.

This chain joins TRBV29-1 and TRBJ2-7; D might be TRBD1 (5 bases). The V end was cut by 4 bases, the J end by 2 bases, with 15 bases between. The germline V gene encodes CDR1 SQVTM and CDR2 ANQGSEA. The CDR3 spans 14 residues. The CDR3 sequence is CSVVEGGATYEQYF. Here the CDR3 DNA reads TGCAGCGTTGTAGAAGGTGGGGCCACCTACGAGCAGTACTTC.

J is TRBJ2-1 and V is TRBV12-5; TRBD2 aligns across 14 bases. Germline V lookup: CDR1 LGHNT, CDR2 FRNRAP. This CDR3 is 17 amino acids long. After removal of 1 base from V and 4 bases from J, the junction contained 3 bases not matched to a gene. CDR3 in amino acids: CASGLGLAGGSYNEQFF. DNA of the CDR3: TGTGCTAGTGGTTTGGGACTAGCGGGGGGGTCTTACAATGAGCAGTTCTTC.

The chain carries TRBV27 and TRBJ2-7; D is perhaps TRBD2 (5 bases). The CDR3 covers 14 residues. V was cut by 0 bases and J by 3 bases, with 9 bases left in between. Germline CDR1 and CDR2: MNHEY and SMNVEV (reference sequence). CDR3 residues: CASSLSGSVYEQYF. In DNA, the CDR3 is TGTGCCAGCAGTTTATCAGGGAGTGTCTACGAGCAGTACTTC.

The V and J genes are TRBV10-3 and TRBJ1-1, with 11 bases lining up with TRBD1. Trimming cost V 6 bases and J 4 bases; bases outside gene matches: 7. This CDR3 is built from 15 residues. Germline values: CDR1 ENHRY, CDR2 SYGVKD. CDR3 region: CAIRGDRGSSTEAFF. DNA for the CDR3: TGTGCCATCAGAGGGGACAGGGGGTCTTCCACTGAAGCTTTCTTT.

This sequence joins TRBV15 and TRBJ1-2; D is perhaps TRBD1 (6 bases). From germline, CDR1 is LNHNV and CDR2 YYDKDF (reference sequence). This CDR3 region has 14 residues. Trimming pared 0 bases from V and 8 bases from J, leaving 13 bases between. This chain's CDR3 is CATSRDRDTRGYTF. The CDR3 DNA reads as TGTGCCACCAGCAGAGATCGGGACACTCGCGGCTACACCTTC. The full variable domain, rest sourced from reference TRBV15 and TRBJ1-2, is DAMVIQNPRYQVTQFGKPVTLSCSQTLNHNVMYWYQQKSSQAPKLLFHYYDKDFNNEADTPDNFQSRRPNTSFCFLDIRSPGLGDTAMYLCATSRDRDTRGYTFGSGTRLTVV.

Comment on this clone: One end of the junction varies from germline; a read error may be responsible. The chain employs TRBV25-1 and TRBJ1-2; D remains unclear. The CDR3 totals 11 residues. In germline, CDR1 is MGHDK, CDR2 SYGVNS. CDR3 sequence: CASSGGGLVRF. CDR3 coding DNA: TGTGCCAGCAGTGGGGGAGGTCTGGTGCGTTTC.

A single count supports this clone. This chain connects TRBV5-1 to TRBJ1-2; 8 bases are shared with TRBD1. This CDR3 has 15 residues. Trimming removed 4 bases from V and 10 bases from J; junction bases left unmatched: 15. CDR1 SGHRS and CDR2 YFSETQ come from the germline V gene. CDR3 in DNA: TGCGCCAGCAGCAGAGGACAGGGCCCAGTTCCATCCTACACCTTC. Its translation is CASSRGQGPVPSYTF. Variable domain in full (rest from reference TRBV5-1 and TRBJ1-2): KAGVTQTPRYLIKTRGQQVTLSCSPISGHRSVSWYQQTPGQGLQFLFEYFSETQRNKGNFPGRFSGRQFSNSRSEMNVSTLELGDSALYLCASSRGQGPVPSYTFGSGTRLTVV.

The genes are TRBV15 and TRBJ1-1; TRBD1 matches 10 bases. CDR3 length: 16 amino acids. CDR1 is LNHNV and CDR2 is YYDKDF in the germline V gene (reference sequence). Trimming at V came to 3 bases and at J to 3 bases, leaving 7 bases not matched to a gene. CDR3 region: CATSRGTGTGDTEAFF. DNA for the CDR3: TGTGCCACCAGCAGGGGAACCGGGACAGGGGACACTGAAGCTTTCTTT.

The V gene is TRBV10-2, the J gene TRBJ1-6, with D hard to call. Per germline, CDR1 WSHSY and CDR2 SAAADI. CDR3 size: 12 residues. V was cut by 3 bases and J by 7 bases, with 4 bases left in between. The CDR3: CASSDQNSPLHF. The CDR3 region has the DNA TGCGCCAGCAGTGATCAGAATTCACCCCTCCACTTT.

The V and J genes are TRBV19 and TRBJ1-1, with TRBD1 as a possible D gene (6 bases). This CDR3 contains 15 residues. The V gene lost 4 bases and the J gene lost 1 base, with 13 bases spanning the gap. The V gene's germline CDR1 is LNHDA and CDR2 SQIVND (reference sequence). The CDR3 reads CASSRTLRGNTEAFF. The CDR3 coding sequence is TGTGCCAGTAGTAGGACCCTCAGGGGGAACACTGAAGCTTTCTTT.

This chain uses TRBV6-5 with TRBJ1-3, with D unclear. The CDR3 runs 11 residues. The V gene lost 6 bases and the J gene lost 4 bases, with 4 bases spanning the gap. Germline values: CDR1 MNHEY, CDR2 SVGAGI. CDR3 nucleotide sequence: TGTGCCAGCAGAGCAGGAAACACCATATATTTT. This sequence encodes CASRAGNTIYF.

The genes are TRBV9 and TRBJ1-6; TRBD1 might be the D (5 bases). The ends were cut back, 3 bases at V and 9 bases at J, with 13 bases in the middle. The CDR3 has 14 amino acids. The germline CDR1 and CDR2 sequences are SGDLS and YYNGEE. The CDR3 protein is CASSGVGGGSPLHF. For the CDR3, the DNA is TGTGCCAGCAGCGGGGTCGGGGGTGGTTCACCCCTCCACTTT.

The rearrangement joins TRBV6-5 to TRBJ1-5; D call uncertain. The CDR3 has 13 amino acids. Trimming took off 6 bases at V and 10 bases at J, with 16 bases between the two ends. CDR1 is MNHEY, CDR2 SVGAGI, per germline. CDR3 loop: CASSSPGAGPQHF. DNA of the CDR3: TGTGCCAGCAGCAGTCCAGGCGCAGGTCCCCAGCATTTT.

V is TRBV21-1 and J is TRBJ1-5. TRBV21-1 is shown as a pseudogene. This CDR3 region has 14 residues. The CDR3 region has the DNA TGTGCCAGCAGCAAAGGGGGGGTTCCTCAGCCCCAGCATTTT. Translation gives CASSKGGVPQPQHF.

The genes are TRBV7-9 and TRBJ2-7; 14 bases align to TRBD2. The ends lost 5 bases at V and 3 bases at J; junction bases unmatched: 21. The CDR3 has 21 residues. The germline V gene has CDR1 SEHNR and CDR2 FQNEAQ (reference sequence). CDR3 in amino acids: CASSSRDSALGLAGGFYEQYF. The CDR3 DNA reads TGTGCCAGCAGCAGCCGGGACAGCGCACTCGGACTAGCGGGGGGATTCTACGAGCAGTACTTC. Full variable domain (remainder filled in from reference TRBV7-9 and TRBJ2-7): DTGVSQNPRHKITKRGQNVTFRCDPISEHNRLYWYRQTLGQGPEFLTYFQNEAQLEKSRLLSDRFSAERPKGSFSTLEIQRTEQGDSAMYLCASSSRDSALGLAGGFYEQYFGPGTRLTVT.

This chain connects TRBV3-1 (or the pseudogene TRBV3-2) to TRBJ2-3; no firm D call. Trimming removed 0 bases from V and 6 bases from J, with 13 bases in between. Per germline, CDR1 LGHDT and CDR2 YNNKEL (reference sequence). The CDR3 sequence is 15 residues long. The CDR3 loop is CASSQDIRLSDTQYF. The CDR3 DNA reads TGTGCCAGCAGCCAAGATATCCGGTTATCGGATACGCAGTATTTT.

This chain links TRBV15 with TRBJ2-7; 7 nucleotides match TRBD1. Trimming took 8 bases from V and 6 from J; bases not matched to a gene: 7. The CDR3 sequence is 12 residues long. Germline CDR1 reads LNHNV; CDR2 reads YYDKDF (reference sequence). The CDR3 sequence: CATEGAFGEQYF. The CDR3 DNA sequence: TGTGCCACCGAGGGGGCATTCGGCGAGCAGTACTTC.

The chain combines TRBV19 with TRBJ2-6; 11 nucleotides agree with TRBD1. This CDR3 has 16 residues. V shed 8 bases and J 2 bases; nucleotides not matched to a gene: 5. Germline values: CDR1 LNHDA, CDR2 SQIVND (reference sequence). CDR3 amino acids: CASGDRGATGANVLTF. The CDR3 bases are TGTGCCAGTGGGGACAGGGGGGCGACTGGGGCCAACGTCCTGACTTTC.